These T cell receptor beta chains were read from a single sample in a study of control samples from healthy donors and cancer patients. Sequencing was performed with immunoSEQ multiplex PCR; in TCRdb, only in-frame clones are kept and a portion is missing. The sample holds approximately 120,000 clones, about nine tenths seen once. Sequenced input: blood. The receptors originated from a human donor in good health. The donor label of this sample is uncertain. Both conserved end residues are part of each CDR3. D genes are given only for firm matches. Size tells how often a clone was seen (once, few, many) or the class of an expanded clone, and some rows leave it out.

TGTGCCAGCAGCGGAGCCGGGACAGGGGGGATGAAGAACACTGAAGCTTTCTTT | CASSGAGTGGMKNTEAFF | TRBV5-8 | . | TRBJ1-1 | TRBD1
TGTGCCAGCAGTTACGTCGGACAGGGGGTGTACGAGCAGTACTTC | CASSYVGQGVYEQYF | TRBV6-5 | . | TRBJ2-7 | TRBD1
TGTGCCAGCAGTTTCAATGGGGGTGGCAATTCACCCCTCCACTTT | CASSFNGGGNSPLHF | TRBV27 | . | TRBJ1-6 | .
TGTGCCAGCAGCCGGACAGATACTGAAGCTTTCTTT | CASSRTDTEAFF | TRBV5-4 | . | TRBJ1-1 | .
TGTGCCAGCAGTTTGAGGGACGCTATATACGAGCAGTACTTC | CASSLRDAIYEQYF | TRBV28 | . | TRBJ2-7 | .
TGTGCCAGCAGACCTGCCCGGGCAGCCACTGAAGCTTTCTTT | CASRPARAATEAFF | TRBV7-8 | . | TRBJ1-1 | .
TGTGCCAGCAGTTCCCCTGGGGGGGCCGGGGAGCTGTTTTTT | CASSSPGGAGELFF | TRBV28 | . | TRBJ2-2 | TRBD2
TGTGCCAGCAGTCCAGGGGTCAAAAACATTCAGTACTTC | CASSPGVKNIQYF | TRBV27 | . | TRBJ2-4 | .
TGTGCCAGCAGCACCGACAGGGGCTATCTCTATGGCTACACCTTC | CASSTDRGYLYGYTF | TRBV11-2 | . | TRBJ1-2 | TRBD1
TGTGCCAGCAGCTTAAGGAGGGGGGATACCGGGGAGCTGTTTTTT | CASSLRRGDTGELFF | TRBV7-2 | . | TRBJ2-2 | .
TGTGCCAGCAGCCATAGCGGGGCCTCCTACGAGCAGTACTTC | CASSHSGASYEQYF | TRBV3-1/TRBV3-2 | once | TRBJ2-7 | TRBD2
TGTGCCAGTAGAAAGACTACAAGCCCCACAGATACGCAGTATTTT | CASRKTTSPTDTQYF | TRBV19 | . | TRBJ2-3 | .
TGTGCCAGCAGCTTGGCGGCATTAGACTCCACAGATACGCAGTATTTT | CASSLAALDSTDTQYF | TRBV5-4 | . | TRBJ2-3 | .
TGTGCCAGCAGCTTAGGCCAGGGTAACAATGAGCAGTTCTTC | CASSLGQGNNEQFF | TRBV7-2 | . | TRBJ2-1 | .
TGTGCCAGCTCACCCGGACAGGGGGTATCCTACGAGCAGTACTTC | CASSPGQGVSYEQYF | TRBV18 | . | TRBJ2-7 | TRBD1
TGTGCCAGCAGCTACTCCAACCCAGGGGTAGAGGAGCAGTACTTC | CASSYSNPGVEEQYF | TRBV6-5 | . | TRBJ2-7 | .
TGTGCCTGGAGTGTAGAGGAAGGGGCGAGTGAGACCCAGTACTTC | CAWSVEEGASETQYF | TRBV30 | . | TRBJ2-5 | .
TGTGCCACCGCGGGAGGGCAGGGTCTAAATGGGGCCAACGTCCTGACTTTC | CATAGGQGLNGANVLTF | TRBV24-1 | . | TRBJ2-6 | TRBD2
TGCGCCAGCAGCCCTCTGGCGGGGGGCCTCAATGAGCAGTTCTTC | CASSPLAGGLNEQFF | TRBV4-1 | . | TRBJ2-1 | TRBD2
TGTGCCTGGAGTGTAAGGCCGTACACTGAAGCTTTCTTT | CAWSVRPYTEAFF | TRBV30 | once | TRBJ1-1 | .
TGTGCCAGCAGCCTTCGGGGCAGCATGAACACTGAAGCTTTCTTT | CASSLRGSMNTEAFF | TRBV11-3 | . | TRBJ1-1 | .
TGTGCCATCAGTGGACCCGGGACAGTGAACACTGAAGCTTTCTTT | CAISGPGTVNTEAFF | TRBV10-3 | . | TRBJ1-1 | TRBD1
TGTGCCAGCACGGCGAACAATGAGCAGTTCTTC | CASTANNEQFF | TRBV2 | . | TRBJ2-1 | .